This is a list of T cell receptor beta chains from one sample in a study of regulatory T cells in long-lasting Graves disease. TCRdb processed the multiplex PCR reads anew with MiXCR; each CDR3 protein has one entry. The table lists 350,000 to 550,000 distinct CDR3 sequences, 12% to 15% of them singletons. The same sample was also studied in work on T cells in Graves' hyperthyroidism and ophthalmopathy.

The sequencing here drew on peripheral blood mononuclear cells (PBMCs), taken at new diagnosis, from a patient treated with antithyroid drugs. The source of these receptors is a woman in her fifties or sixties with Graves disease. CDR3s include the opening cysteine and the closing phenylalanine or tryptophan. D genes are given only for firm matches. Some rows have no size entry. The others give once, few or many, or a class for an expanded clone.

J gene: TRBJ2-7
V gene: TRBV6-9
D gene: NA
clone size: few
CDR3 protein: CASSSGQGWYGQYF
CDR3 DNA: TGTGCCAGCAGTTCGGGGCAGGGGTGGTACGGGCAGTACTTC

J gene: TRBJ1-1
V gene: TRBV6-1
D gene: NA
clone size: many
CDR3 protein: CASSRGSDTEAFF
CDR3 DNA: TGCGCCAGCAGTCGGGGGTCGGACACTGAAGCTTTCTTT

J gene: TRBJ1-3
V gene: TRBV30
D gene: NA
clone size: many
CDR3 protein: CAWSRGANTIYF
CDR3 DNA: TGTGCCTGGAGCCGTGGTGCGAACACCATATATTTT

J gene: TRBJ2-1
V gene: TRBV18
D gene: NA
clone size: NA
CDR3 protein: CASSNRRGDPGSYNEQFF
CDR3 DNA: TGTGCCAGCTCCAACCGGAGGGGAGACCCAGGCTCCTACAATGAGCAGTTCTTC

J gene: TRBJ1-5
V gene: TRBV19
D gene: NA
clone size: many
CDR3 protein: CASRAQGARNQPQHF
CDR3 DNA: TGTGCCAGTAGGGCCCAGGGTGCCCGCAATCAGCCCCAGCATTTT

J gene: TRBJ2-7
V gene: TRBV7-8
D gene: TRBD1
clone size: many
CDR3 protein: CASSLGQGAESYEQYF
CDR3 DNA: TGTGCCAGCAGCCTCGGACAGGGGGCCGAATCCTACGAGCAGTACTTC

J gene: TRBJ2-1
V gene: TRBV7-8
D gene: NA
clone size: many
CDR3 protein: CASSLVVARHNEQFF
CDR3 DNA: TGTGCCAGCAGCTTAGTCGTGGCGAGGCACAATGAGCAGTTCTTC

J gene: TRBJ2-7
V gene: TRBV28
D gene: TRBD1
clone size: many
CDR3 protein: CASSLDRGPYEQYF
CDR3 DNA: TGTGCCAGCAGCTTGGACAGGGGGCCGTACGAGCAGTACTTC

J gene: TRBJ2-7
V gene: TRBV11-2
D gene: NA
clone size: many
CDR3 protein: CASSSLGWGYEQYF
CDR3 DNA: TGTGCCAGCAGCTCCCTAGGGTGGGGTTACGAGCAGTACTTC

J gene: TRBJ2-1
V gene: TRBV29-1
D gene: TRBD1
clone size: few
CDR3 protein: CSYRDSDEQFF
CDR3 DNA: TGCAGCTACCGGGACAGCGATGAGCAGTTCTTC

J gene: TRBJ2-5
V gene: TRBV20-1
D gene: NA
clone size: many
CDR3 protein: CSARDPTVGAETQYF
CDR3 DNA: TGCAGTGCTAGAGATCCCACTGTGGGGGCAGAGACCCAGTACTTC

J gene: TRBJ1-5
V gene: TRBV12-5
D gene: NA
clone size: once
CDR3 protein: CASGLVITGRNQPQHF
CDR3 DNA: TGTGCTAGTGGTTTGGTAATCACAGGGCGCAATCAGCCCCAGCATTTT

J gene: TRBJ1-5
V gene: TRBV18
D gene: NA
clone size: many
CDR3 protein: CASSQGNRKPQHF
CDR3 DNA: TGTGCCAGCTCACAAGGGAATAGAAAGCCCCAGCATTTT

J gene: TRBJ2-7
V gene: TRBV5-1
D gene: TRBD2
clone size: NA
CDR3 protein: CASSPRAGIYEQYF
CDR3 DNA: TGCGCCAGCAGCCCCCGAGCGGGAATCTACGAGCAGTACTTC

J gene: TRBJ2-7
V gene: TRBV4-1
D gene: NA
clone size: few
CDR3 protein: CASSPQQGLYEQYF
CDR3 DNA: TGCGCCAGCAGCCCACAACAGGGCCTTTACGAGCAGTACTTC

J gene: TRBJ2-5
V gene: TRBV7-6
D gene: NA
clone size: many
CDR3 protein: CASSIGRGETQYF
CDR3 DNA: TGTGCCAGCAGCATCGGGAGAGGGGAGACCCAGTACTTC

J gene: TRBJ2-2
V gene: TRBV3-1
D gene: NA
clone size: many
CDR3 protein: CASSHKGSGELFF
CDR3 DNA: TGTGCCAGCAGCCACAAGGGGTCCGGGGAGCTGTTTTTT

J gene: TRBJ2-1
V gene: TRBV5-1
D gene: TRBD1
clone size: NA
CDR3 protein: CASSSAVTGGNEQFF
CDR3 DNA: TGCGCCAGCAGCAGCGCCGTGACAGGGGGAAATGAGCAGTTCTTC

J gene: TRBJ1-3
V gene: TRBV28
D gene: TRBD1
clone size: NA
CDR3 protein: CASSPPMTGDSSGNTIYF
CDR3 DNA: TGTGCCAGCAGTCCACCTATGACAGGGGATAGCTCTGGAAACACCATATATTTT

J gene: TRBJ2-6
V gene: TRBV27
D gene: TRBD2
clone size: few
CDR3 protein: CASSFRGGPGVSGANVLTF
CDR3 DNA: TGTGCCAGCAGTTTTCGCGGGGGTCCAGGTGTCTCTGGGGCCAACGTCCTGACTTTC

J gene: TRBJ1-2
V gene: TRBV9
D gene: TRBD1
clone size: many
CDR3 protein: CASSDRDRGQYGYTF
CDR3 DNA: TGTGCCAGCAGCGACCGGGACAGGGGGCAATATGGCTACACCTTC

J gene: TRBJ2-1
V gene: TRBV4-1
D gene: NA
clone size: NA
CDR3 protein: CASSQDEGGPIYNEQFF
CDR3 DNA: TGCGCCAGCAGCCAAGATGAGGGGGGGCCCATTTACAATGAGCAGTTCTTC

J gene: TRBJ2-5
V gene: TRBV3-1
D gene: NA
clone size: NA
CDR3 protein: CASSQDMETQYF
CDR3 DNA: TGTGCCAGCAGCCAAGACATGGAGACCCAGTACTTC

J gene: TRBJ2-7
V gene: TRBV7-6
D gene: TRBD2
clone size: many
CDR3 protein: CASTARGTSGEQYF
CDR3 DNA: TGTGCCAGCACCGCGCGGGGGACTAGCGGAGAGCAGTACTTC

J gene: TRBJ2-3
V gene: TRBV5-8
D gene: NA
clone size: many
CDR3 protein: CASSQEEDTQYF
CDR3 DNA: TGTGCCAGCAGCCAGGAGGAAGATACGCAGTATTTT

J gene: TRBJ1-1
V gene: TRBV18
D gene: NA
clone size: many
CDR3 protein: CASSPPGRMNTEAFF
CDR3 DNA: TGTGCCAGCTCACCACCGGGACGTATGAACACTGAAGCTTTCTTT

J gene: TRBJ2-5
V gene: TRBV20-1
D gene: TRBD2
clone size: few
CDR3 protein: CSAGLAGVETQYF
CDR3 DNA: TGCAGTGCTGGACTAGCGGGAGTTGAGACCCAGTACTTC

J gene: TRBJ1-3
V gene: TRBV18
D gene: NA
clone size: NA
CDR3 protein: CASSRSPGGNSGNTIYF
CDR3 DNA: TGTGCCAGCTCACGATCTCCTGGGGGGAACTCTGGAAACACCATATATTTT

J gene: TRBJ2-7
V gene: TRBV24-1
D gene: NA
clone size: many
CDR3 protein: CATSVRRGSGIYEQYF
CDR3 DNA: TGTGCCACCAGTGTCCGGCGGGGTAGCGGAATCTACGAGCAGTACTTC

J gene: TRBJ1-1
V gene: TRBV2
D gene: NA
clone size: many
CDR3 protein: CASGRQRQTYKLMNTEAFF
CDR3 DNA: TGTGCCAGCGGTCGGCAACGACAGACATACAAACTCATGAACACTGAAGCTTTCTTT

J gene: TRBJ2-2
V gene: TRBV5-1
D gene: TRBD1
clone size: many
CDR3 protein: CASSLRDSRTGELFF
CDR3 DNA: TGCGCCAGCAGCCTCCGGGACAGCAGAACCGGGGAGCTGTTTTTT

J gene: TRBJ1-5
V gene: TRBV7-9
D gene: TRBD1
clone size: few
CDR3 protein: CASSDSGQGDYSNQPQHF
CDR3 DNA: TGTGCCAGCAGCGATAGTGGACAGGGAGATTATAGCAATCAGCCCCAGCATTTT

J gene: TRBJ2-7
V gene: TRBV28
D gene: TRBD1
clone size: many
CDR3 protein: CASSFFSARTGAHEQYF
CDR3 DNA: TGTGCCAGCAGTTTTTTTTCGGCCCGAACAGGGGCCCACGAGCAGTACTTC

J gene: TRBJ1-4
V gene: TRBV12-3/TRBV12-4
D gene: TRBD1
clone size: many
CDR3 protein: CASSVDRGRIEKLFF
CDR3 DNA: TGTGCCAGCAGTGTAGACAGGGGGCGAATTGAAAAACTGTTTTTT

J gene: TRBJ2-7
V gene: TRBV10-2
D gene: NA
clone size: NA
CDR3 protein: CASSESTSYEQYF
CDR3 DNA: TGCGCCAGCAGTGAGTCGACCTCCTACGAGCAGTACTTC

J gene: TRBJ2-7
V gene: TRBV12-3/TRBV12-4
D gene: NA
clone size: many
CDR3 protein: CASSTEYEQYF
CDR3 DNA: TGTGCCAGCAGCACAGAGTACGAGCAGTACTTC

J gene: TRBJ1-6
V gene: TRBV7-9
D gene: NA
clone size: many
CDR3 protein: CASSLGQNNSPLHF
CDR3 DNA: TGTGCCAGCAGCTTAGGACAGAATAATTCACCCCTCCACTTT

J gene: TRBJ2-5
V gene: TRBV7-8
D gene: NA
clone size: NA
CDR3 protein: CASSLAWSQETQYF
CDR3 DNA: TGTGCCAGCAGCTTAGCGTGGTCCCAAGAGACCCAGTACTTC

J gene: TRBJ1-1
V gene: TRBV28
D gene: NA
clone size: few
CDR3 protein: CASSWGLTEAFF
CDR3 DNA: TGTGCCAGCAGTTGGGGTCTCACTGAAGCTTTCTTT

J gene: TRBJ1-2
V gene: TRBV19
D gene: NA
clone size: NA
CDR3 protein: CASSMEGPWSTGGYTF
CDR3 DNA: TGTGCCAGTAGTATGGAGGGACCCTGGTCAACCGGCGGCTACACCTTC

J gene: TRBJ2-1
V gene: TRBV10-3
D gene: TRBD2
clone size: many
CDR3 protein: CAIKTSGRAYEQFF
CDR3 DNA: TGTGCCATCAAGACTAGCGGGAGGGCCTATGAGCAGTTCTTC

J gene: TRBJ1-1
V gene: TRBV7-9
D gene: TRBD1
clone size: many
CDR3 protein: CASSLVQGSTEAFF
CDR3 DNA: TGTGCCAGCAGCTTAGTACAGGGGAGCACTGAAGCTTTCTTT

J gene: TRBJ1-4
V gene: TRBV28
D gene: TRBD1
clone size: many
CDR3 protein: CASIGQGTTNEKLFF
CDR3 DNA: TGTGCCAGCATCGGACAGGGGACAACTAATGAAAAACTGTTTTTT

J gene: TRBJ1-1
V gene: TRBV6-4
D gene: NA
clone size: NA
CDR3 protein: CASSEEVGNIEAFF
CDR3 DNA: TGTGCCAGCAGTGAAGAGGTGGGGAACATTGAAGCTTTCTTT

J gene: TRBJ1-4
V gene: TRBV5-6
D gene: NA
clone size: many
CDR3 protein: CASSADSFATNEKLFF
CDR3 DNA: TGTGCCAGCAGCGCGGACAGCTTTGCAACTAATGAAAAACTGTTTTTT

J gene: TRBJ2-5
V gene: TRBV7-7
D gene: NA
clone size: few
CDR3 protein: CASSRRDGEETQYF
CDR3 DNA: TGTGCCAGCAGCCGAAGGGACGGGGAGGAGACCCAGTACTTC

J gene: TRBJ2-5
V gene: TRBV5-1
D gene: NA
clone size: NA
CDR3 protein: CASSLPTTQETQYF
CDR3 DNA: TGCGCCAGCAGCTTGCCTACTACCCAAGAGACCCAGTACTTC

J gene: TRBJ1-2
V gene: TRBV28
D gene: TRBD1
clone size: few
CDR3 protein: CASSFGRTGGVNGYTF
CDR3 DNA: TGTGCCAGCAGTTTTGGGCGGACAGGGGGAGTGAATGGCTACACCTTC

J gene: TRBJ1-1
V gene: TRBV2
D gene: NA
clone size: few
CDR3 protein: CVSSEGFRVEAFF
CDR3 DNA: TGTGTCAGCAGTGAAGGTTTTCGGGTTGAAGCTTTCTTT

J gene: TRBJ2-3
V gene: TRBV18
D gene: TRBD2
clone size: NA
CDR3 protein: CASSPPGGTSGRELADTQYF
CDR3 DNA: TGTGCCAGCTCACCACCGGGGGGAACTAGCGGGAGAGAATTGGCAGATACGCAGTATTTT

J gene: TRBJ1-5
V gene: TRBV30
D gene: NA
clone size: NA
CDR3 protein: CAWGQHSNQPQHF
CDR3 DNA: TGTGCCTGGGGGCAGCATAGCAATCAGCCCCAGCATTTT

J gene: TRBJ1-2
V gene: TRBV6-2/TRBV6-3
D gene: TRBD1
clone size: NA
CDR3 protein: CASSYSGQGSYTF
CDR3 DNA: TGTGCCAGCAGTTACTCAGGACAGGGGAGCTACACCTTC

J gene: TRBJ2-2
V gene: TRBV7-9
D gene: NA
clone size: NA
CDR3 protein: CASSLAEGPVAGELFF
CDR3 DNA: TGTGCCAGCAGCTTAGCGGAGGGACCCGTCGCCGGGGAGCTGTTTTTT

J gene: TRBJ2-7
V gene: TRBV20-1
D gene: TRBD2
clone size: few
CDR3 protein: CSAYGTSGIHEQYF
CDR3 DNA: TGCAGTGCTTATGGGACTAGCGGGATCCACGAGCAGTACTTC

J gene: TRBJ2-3
V gene: TRBV28
D gene: NA
clone size: many
CDR3 protein: CASSRPSQGTTDTQYF
CDR3 DNA: TGTGCCAGCAGCAGACCCTCTCAGGGGACGACAGATACGCAGTATTTT

J gene: TRBJ2-3
V gene: TRBV13
D gene: NA
clone size: few
CDR3 protein: CAGSLELGLDTQYF
CDR3 DNA: TGTGCCGGCAGCTTAGAGCTGGGTCTAGATACGCAGTATTTT

J gene: TRBJ1-1
V gene: TRBV18
D gene: TRBD1
clone size: NA
CDR3 protein: CASSIGTVRTEAFF
CDR3 DNA: TGTGCCAGCTCAATCGGGACAGTCCGCACTGAAGCTTTCTTT